The T cell receptor (beta chain) under discussion was sequenced for a study of cytomegalovirus exposure and HLA in healthy donors. Findings and caveats of the study: Associated with HLA alleles at 0.05 false discovery rate in a later analysis were 16,951 TCR beta sequences. Previous analysis showed most TCR beta V segments were productive about 87% or about 30% of the time.

Trimming shortened V by 1 base and J by 7 bases, and 13 bases separated the two germline ends. CDR1 and CDR2 from the germline V gene are GTSNPN and SVGIG (reference sequence). The CDR3 loop spans 13 amino acids. Primers for the PCR totalled 60 Vbeta and 13 Jbeta. The protocol was immunoSEQ multiplex PCR, while the TCRdb copy is restricted to in-frame clones and leaves out a portion. The repertoire holds about 130,000 clones, with 70% to 85% as singletons. Worth noting for this clone: Its antigen is unknown.

The chain links TRBV30 to TRBJ1-1; D is possibly TRBD1 (5 bases). This TCR came from a boy under 10 years old in good health and CMV-seronegative. The sequencing input was PBMCs. The CDR3 DNA follows: TGTGCCTGGAGTGCAAACCCGACAGATGAAGCTTTCTTT. It codes for CAWSANPTDEAFF.